Below are 28 T cell receptor beta chains sequenced from a single sample in a study of cytomegalovirus exposure and HLA in healthy donors. The study ran its PCR with 60 Vbeta and 13 Jbeta primers. Only in-frame clones appear in the TCRdb table, and some are missing; sequencing was by immunoSEQ multiplex PCR. The table has around 150,000 clones, roughly 64% seen once; the top ten hold approximately 2.9%. Sequencing was done on a sample of PBMCs. The receptor set was obtained from a woman in her 30s in good health and CMV-seropositive.

V usage is TRBV5-6 and J usage is TRBJ1-1; D possibly corresponds to TRBD1 (5 bases). The CDR3 runs to 16 residues. Germline V gene lookup returns CDR1 SGHDT and CDR2 YYEEEE. V gave up 2 bases and J gave up 0 bases, with 14 bases separating them. The CDR3 loop reads CASSLPGPYVNTEAFF. For the CDR3, the DNA is TGTGCCAGCAGCTTACCAGGGCCCTACGTGAACACTGAAGCTTTCTTT.

The chain links TRBV19 to TRBJ2-3, with 13 bases identical to TRBD2. The CDR3 sequence is 16 residues long. CDR1 and CDR2 (germline): LNHDA, SQIVND (reference sequence). V shed 5 bases, J shed 7 bases, and the junction held 9 bases outside the gene matches. The CDR3 sequence: CASSAPGLAGLNTQYF. CDR3 coding DNA: TGTGCCAGTAGTGCTCCGGGACTAGCGGGATTAAATACGCAGTATTTT.

The chain combines TRBV19 with TRBJ2-7, with 7 bases identical to TRBD1. The CDR3 extends over 14 amino acids. Trimming removed 9 bases from V and 4 bases from J; junction bases left unmatched: 12. Per germline, CDR1 LNHDA and CDR2 SQIVND (reference sequence). This CDR3 reads CASSTGTALYEQYF. CDR3 nucleotides: TGTGCCAGCTCCACCGGGACAGCACTTTACGAGCAGTACTTC. Supplemented by reference TRBV19 and TRBJ2-7, the full variable domain reads DGGITQSPKYLFRKEGQNVTLSCEQNLNHDAMYWYRQDPGQGLRLIYYSQIVNDFQKGDIAEGYSVSREKKESFPLTVTSAQKNPTAFYLCASSTGTALYEQYFGPGTRLTVT.

The chain recombines TRBV4-2 with TRBJ2-2, with D possibly TRBD1 on 6 matching bases. The CDR3 has 14 residues. CDR1 is LGHNA, CDR2 YNFKEQ, per germline. Trimming took 0 bases from V and 6 from J, leaving 8 bases between them. In nucleotides, the CDR3 is TGTGCCAGCAGCCAAGAGGACAGTCCCGGGGAGCTGTTTTTT. Its translation: CASSQEDSPGELFF.

The chain combines TRBV2 with TRBJ2-2, with 11 bases lining up with TRBD2. The V segment lost 10 bases and the J segment 5 bases; nucleotides outside the gene matches: 3. Germline V CDR1 and CDR2: SNHLY, FYNNEI. The CDR3 spans 13 residues. CDR3 DNA sequence: TGTGCCACCCGACTAGCGGGAACCGGGGAGCTGTTTTTT. This translates into CATRLAGTGELFF. The entire variable domain, with the rest obtained from reference TRBV2 and TRBJ2-2, is as follows: EPEVTQTPSHQVTQMGQEVILRCVPISNHLYFYWYRQILGQKVEFLVSFYNNEISEKSEIFDDQFSVERPDGSNFTLKIRSTKLEDSAMYFCATRLAGTGELFFGEGSRLTVL.

This sequence joins TRBV7-9 and TRBJ1-4; maybe TRBD1 (5 bases). Between the trimmed V and J ends, which lost 4 bases and 8 bases, there was a span of 11 bases. Germline CDR1 and CDR2: SEHNR and FQNEAQ (reference sequence). This CDR3 is built from 13 residues. CDR3 DNA sequence: TGTGCCAGCAGCTCTTCGACAGTCGAAAAACTGTTTTTT. Protein product: CASSSSTVEKLFF.

This clone was seen only a few times. This sample includes further DNA sequences coding for the same CDR3. Here the CDR3 DNA reads TGCGCCAGCAGCTGGACAGGGGGCACTGAAGCTTTCTTT. Its protein product is CASSWTGGTEAFF. The chain carries TRBV5-1 and TRBJ1-1, with 10 positions matching TRBD1. Per the germline V gene, CDR1 is SGHRS and CDR2 is YFSETQ. The junction had 0 bases not matched to a gene; V was cut back by 3 bases and J by 4 bases. The CDR3 spans 13 residues.

This chain links TRBV30 with TRBJ2-1; 14 positions match TRBD2. Germline CDR1 GTSNPN, CDR2 SVGIG (reference sequence). V lost 2 bases, J lost 7 bases, and 10 bases stayed unmatched. CDR3 size: 17 residues. The CDR3 DNA is TGTGCCTGGAGTACCGAGCGGACTAGCGGGAGGAGGAATGAGCAGTTCTTC. Translated: CAWSTERTSGRRNEQFF.

The rearrangement links TRBV28 to TRBJ2-7; D might be TRBD1 (6 bases). The germline V gene encodes CDR1 MDHEN and CDR2 SYDVKM. Trimming pared 9 bases from V and 5 bases from J, leaving 11 bases between. The CDR3 has 11 residues. The CDR3 coding sequence is TGTGCCAGTGGACAGTACCACGAGCAGTACTTC. This sequence encodes CASGQYHEQYF.

The V call is TRBV7-2, the J call TRBJ2-7; no definite D call. The CDR3 has 15 residues. CDR1 SGHTA and CDR2 FQGNSA come from the germline V gene. V lost 1 base and J lost 0, with 10 bases in between. CDR3 bases: TGTGCCAGCAGCTTAGTTGGGCTTACCTCCTACGAGCAGTACTTC. Protein product: CASSLVGLTSYEQYF.

The CDR3 is CASSPGPGETEAFF. The CDR3 nucleotides read TGTGCCAGCAGCCCTGGGCCAGGGGAAACTGAAGCTTTCTTT. The rearrangement links TRBV5-5 to TRBJ1-1; perhaps TRBD1 as D (6 bases). The CDR3 loop spans 14 amino acids. The germline V gene encodes CDR1 SGHKS and CDR2 YYEKEE (reference sequence). Trimming pared 4 bases from V and 5 bases from J, leaving 15 bases between.

V and J are TRBV6-1 and TRBJ1-3, with D hard to call. The CDR3 runs to 14 residues. In germline, CDR1 is MNHNS, CDR2 SASEGT. Trimming stripped 1 base from V and 1 base from J, with 5 bases between. The CDR3 DNA follows: TGTGCCAGCAGTGAAGGAGGGTCTGGAAACACCATATATTTT. As protein: CASSEGGSGNTIYF.

This clone was detected a few times. J is TRBJ1-1 and V is TRBV7-9; D unresolved. Germline CDR1 reads SEHNR; CDR2 reads FQNEAQ (reference sequence). V gave up 7 bases and J gave up 7 bases, with 16 bases separating them. This CDR3 has 13 residues. CDR3 nucleotide sequence: TGTGCCAGCACCAATACAGTGCCCCATGAAGCTTTCTTT. It is translated as CASTNTVPHEAFF.

This clone came up a few times. The CDR3 DNA sequence: TGCGCCAGCAGCCAAGAGTCGCAGGGGTCTAGCGGATTATACAATGAGCAGTTCTTC. It yields the protein CASSQESQGSSGLYNEQFF. V usage is TRBV4-1 and J usage is TRBJ2-1, with a weak D call TRBD2 (7 bases). Trimming left V 0 bases short and J 4 bases short, with 22 bases between. The germline V gene has CDR1 MGHRA and CDR2 YSYEKL. CDR3 size: 19 residues.

This clone turned up a few times. The chain links TRBV6-1 to TRBJ1-4; a possible D gene is TRBD1 (6 bases). Germline CDR1 MNHNS, CDR2 SASEGT. With 6 bases removed from V and 5 bases from J, the gap between germline ends came to 16 bases. The CDR3 is 15 amino acids. In DNA form, the CDR3 reads TGTGCCAGCAGCGAACGGACAGCTCCAAATGAAAAACTGTTTTTT. Translation gives CASSERTAPNEKLFF.

The genes are TRBV16 and TRBJ2-4, with D possibly being TRBD2 (5 bases). Germline CDR1 is KGHSY and CDR2 is FQNENV. V lost 3 bases and J 0 bases, leaving 18 bases between the germline ends. The CDR3 loop spans 18 amino acids. CDR3: CASSQMMRERTAKNIQYF. CDR3 nucleotides: TGTGCCAGCAGCCAGATGATGAGGGAGAGAACAGCCAAAAACATTCAGTACTTC.

This clone has a handful of counts. The chain has TRBV4-1 and TRBJ1-1; D gene unclear. The CDR3 runs 13 residues. CDR1 is MGHRA and CDR2 is YSYEKL in the germline V gene. V lost 4 bases, J lost 1 base, and 7 bases lay in between. This chain's CDR3 is CASSRLGNTEAFF. The CDR3 bases are TGCGCCAGCAGCCGCCTAGGGAACACTGAAGCTTTCTTT.

The rearrangement links TRBV6-6 to TRBJ2-3; the D gene is possibly TRBD1 (5 bases). The CDR3 is 16 amino acids. CDR1 is MNHNY and CDR2 is SVGAGI in the germline V gene (reference sequence). Trimming removed 5 bases at V and 7 bases at J, with 22 bases between. The CDR3 nucleotides are TGTGCCAGCAGTCCTCCGAGACAGTCTTTATTCCATACGCAGTATTTT. Translated: CASSPPRQSLFHTQYF.

The rearrangement links TRBV4-1 to TRBJ2-7, with D unresolved. The CDR3 contains 15 residues. Germline-derived CDR1 and CDR2 are MGHRA and YSYEKL. V lost 1 base to trimming and J lost 3 bases, with 13 bases between them. This chain's CDR3 is CASSQVHRIYYEQYF. In nucleotides, the CDR3 is TGCGCCAGCAGCCAAGTACACAGAATATACTACGAGCAGTACTTC.

The chain has TRBV30 and TRBJ1-2; perhaps TRBD1 as D (5 bases). V dropped 4 bases and J dropped 8 bases, with 14 bases sitting between them. From germline, CDR1 is GTSNPN and CDR2 SVGIG (reference sequence). The CDR3 contains 12 residues. CDR3 in amino acids: CAWNGHRGGYTF. DNA for the CDR3: TGTGCCTGGAACGGCCACCGGGGGGGCTACACCTTC.

The V gene is TRBV30, the J gene TRBJ2-1; 7 positions agree with TRBD2. This CDR3 comprises 13 residues. The J segment lost 4 bases and the V segment lost 5 bases, leaving 5 bases of the junction unmatched. Germline lookup yields CDR1 GTSNPN and CDR2 SVGIG (reference sequence). In DNA form, the CDR3 reads TGTGCCTGGGGAGGGAGGGCTTACAATGAGCAGTTCTTC. Translating gives CAWGGRAYNEQFF.

The V gene is TRBV10-3, the J gene TRBJ2-5; TRBD2 matches 9 bases. Germline lookup yields CDR1 ENHRY and CDR2 SYGVKD. Trimming at V came to 4 bases and at J to 5 bases, leaving 11 bases not matched to a gene. The CDR3 spans 16 residues. This CDR3 reads CAISVGATSGRETQYF. Written as DNA, the CDR3 is TGTGCCATCAGTGTAGGTGCGACTAGCGGAAGGGAGACCCAGTACTTC.

The chain has TRBV6-5 and TRBJ2-2; the D gene is possibly TRBD1 (5 bases). V lost 0 bases, J lost 4 bases, and 9 bases lay in between. Germline loops: CDR1 MNHEY, CDR2 SVGAGI. CDR3 length: 15 amino acids. The CDR3 nucleotides are TGTGCCAGCAGTTACTCGCAGGGTTCCACCGGGGAGCTGTTTTTT. Residues: CASSYSQGSTGELFF.

This clone came up once. The chain links TRBV5-1 to TRBJ1-5, with a possible D match to TRBD1 (6 bases). Germline V gene lookup returns CDR1 SGHRS and CDR2 YFSETQ. With 0 bases removed from V and 3 bases from J, the gap between germline ends came to 10 bases. The CDR3 sequence is 15 residues long. The CDR3: CASSLGGPFNQPQHF. CDR3 in DNA: TGCGCCAGCAGCTTGGGGGGGCCCTTCAATCAGCCCCAGCATTTT.

The rearrangement uses TRBV19 and TRBJ1-1; D is possibly TRBD1 (5 bases). CDR1 is LNHDA and CDR2 is SQIVND in the germline V gene (reference sequence). V lost 5 bases and J 5 bases, leaving 9 bases between the germline ends. The CDR3 extends over 12 amino acids. CDR3 residues: CASSAGRTEAFF. CDR3 DNA: TGTGCCAGTAGTGCGGGACGGACTGAAGCTTTCTTT.

The chain recombines TRBV5-1 with TRBJ2-1, with 14 bases that match TRBD2. CDR3 length: 15 residues. The ends lost 5 bases at V and 7 bases at J; junction bases unmatched: 5. Germline lookup yields CDR1 SGHRS and CDR2 YFSETQ. Here the CDR3 DNA reads TGCGCCAGCAGAGCGGGACTAGCGGGAGTGAATGAGCAGTTCTTC. The encoded protein is CASRAGLAGVNEQFF.

This clone was counted only a few times. The rearrangement uses TRBV5-1 and TRBJ1-4; no clear D gene. V was cut by 4 bases and J by 2 bases, with 15 bases left in between. Germline CDR1 is SGHRS and CDR2 is YFSETQ. The CDR3 length is 16 residues. CDR3 nucleotides: TGCGCCAGCAGCGATGGCCCCCTTGCCACTAATGAAAAACTGTTTTTT. Protein product: CASSDGPLATNEKLFF.

This chain connects TRBV5-1 to TRBJ2-3; a possible D gene is TRBD1 (5 bases). The V and J ends lost 3 bases and 5 bases respectively, with 16 bases between them. The CDR3 runs to 15 residues. Germline CDR1 reads SGHRS; CDR2 reads YFSETQ. Written as DNA, the CDR3 is TGCGCCAGCAGCTCAGCAGGGAAAACCGGAGATACGCAGTATTTT. Its translation: CASSSAGKTGDTQYF.